What follows describes a single T cell receptor beta chain. V was pared by 1 base and J by 2 bases, with 4 bases of the junction left unmatched. This CDR3 spans 15 amino acids. Looked up from germline, CDR1 is LGHNT and CDR2 is FRNRAP. The data stem from a study of blood T cell repertoires in COVID-19. Per the authors' pipeline: Amplifying reference gene primers gave estimates of nucleated cell counts. Produced via immunoSEQ multiplex PCR; TCRdb's table is partial and in-frame only. D and trimming come from the DNA, and the V and J calls and clone size come from that table. In the table there are fewer than 500,000 clones, roughly nine tenths of which are singletons. Recovered status in Cohort 3 required two negative PCRs, clearance, or symptom resolution.

Sequenced: PBMCs or T cells enriched from blood (not recorded which). The gene calls are TRBV12-5 and TRBJ2-7; TRBD1 matches at 8 bases. This TCR came from a man younger than 45 who had recovered from COVID-19. DNA for the CDR3: TGTGCTAGTGGTTTGGGACGACAGGGGACCTACGAGCAGTACTTC. This encodes CASGLGRQGTYEQYF.